One sample yielded the 20 T cell receptor beta chains listed below, sequenced in a study of graft-versus-host responses after intestinal transplantation. This table comes from immunoSEQ multiplex PCR, and its TCRdb copy is limited to in-frame clones, with some not included. In the table there are about 14,000 clones, around 40% of which are singletons. This sample comprised alloreactive CD4+ T cells from a mixed lymphocyte reaction culture, obtained before intestinal transplant. Subset indicated: CFSE-low proliferating T cells sorted from roughly six-day pre-transplant mixed lymphocyte reaction (GvH or HvG direction). The receptor set was obtained from a human patient who received an intestinal transplant.

This clone showed up just a few times. The rearrangement links TRBV28 to TRBJ1-2, with 9 bases identical to TRBD1. Germline CDR1 and CDR2: MDHEN and SYDVKM. After removal of 5 bases from V and 7 bases from J, the junction contained 8 bases not matched to a gene. CDR3 length: 14 residues. The CDR3, as DNA: TGTGCCAGCAGTCCGGACCGGACAGGGGTTGGCTACACCTTC. It specifies CASSPDRTGVGYTF.

This clone showed up just a few times. This chain uses TRBV19 with TRBJ1-1; D not resolved. V was cut by 4 bases and J by 1 base, with 4 bases left in between. The CDR3 loop spans 12 amino acids. Germline loops: CDR1 LNHDA, CDR2 SQIVND (reference sequence). The DNA of the CDR3 is TGTGCCAGTAGTAACAAGAACACTGAAGCTTTCTTT. It yields the protein CASSNKNTEAFF.

This clone was seen a single time. The rearrangement links TRBV6-6 to TRBJ2-5; D ambiguous. This CDR3 comprises 11 residues. The germline V and J ends were trimmed by 6 bases and 3 bases, with 5 bases remaining between them. The germline V gene encodes CDR1 MNHNY and CDR2 SVGAGI (reference sequence). The CDR3 loop is CASSPKETQYF. The CDR3, as DNA: TGTGCCAGCAGCCCAAAAGAGACCCAGTACTTC.

This clone has a handful of counts. This rearrangement joins TRBV5-1 to TRBJ1-2; possibly TRBD1 for D (6 bases). Deletions cut 3 bases from V and 4 bases from J, with 13 bases between. CDR1 and CDR2 (germline): SGHRS, YFSETQ. This CDR3 is built from 14 residues. CDR3 residues: CASSWSTGIYGYTF. The DNA for the CDR3 is TGCGCCAGCAGCTGGTCGACAGGAATCTATGGCTACACCTTC. Together with reference TRBV5-1 and TRBJ1-2, the CDR3 gives the full variable domain: KAGVTQTPRYLIKTRGQQVTLSCSPISGHRSVSWYQQTPGQGLQFLFEYFSETQRNKGNFPGRFSGRQFSNSRSEMNVSTLELGDSALYLCASSWSTGIYGYTFGSGTRLTVV.

V and J are TRBV30 and TRBJ1-2; 7 bases map to TRBD1. V lost 3 bases, J lost 2 bases, and 3 bases stayed unmatched. Per the germline V gene, CDR1 is GTSNPN and CDR2 is SVGIG (reference sequence). There are 13 residues in the CDR3. DNA of the CDR3: TGTGCCTGGAGAGCGACAGGGAACTATGGCTACACCTTC. Protein: CAWRATGNYGYTF.

In this sample, this clone turned up a few times. V gene TRBV19 combines with J gene TRBJ1-3, with D possibly matching TRBD1 (5 bases). Germline V gene sequence: CDR1 LNHDA, CDR2 SQIVND (reference sequence). This CDR3 region has 15 residues. Trimming took off 6 bases at V and 3 bases at J, with 15 bases between the two ends. In DNA, the CDR3 is TGTGCCAGTAGCTCGACGACAGTGGTTGGAAACACCATATATTTT. Its translation is CASSSTTVVGNTIYF.

J is TRBJ1-3 and V is TRBV30, with D perhaps matching TRBD1 (6 bases). V was pared by 4 bases and J by 1 base, with 17 bases between. The CDR3 consists of 16 residues. Germline V CDR1 and CDR2: GTSNPN, SVGIG (reference sequence). The DNA of the CDR3 is TGTGCCTGGACTCCGGGGGGGCCTTTTTCTGGAAACACCATATATTTT. It codes for CAWTPGGPFSGNTIYF. The variable domain in full, with the rest retrieved from reference TRBV30 and TRBJ1-3, is SQTIHQWPATLVQPVGSPLSLECTVEGTSNPNLYWYRQAAGRGLQLLFYSVGIGQISSEVPQNLSASRPQDRQFILSSKKLLLSDSGFYLCAWTPGGPFSGNTIYFGEGSWLTVV.

This clone was detected a few times. The J gene is TRBJ2-7, the V gene TRBV11-2, with a possible D match to TRBD2 (6 bases). CDR1 SGHAT and CDR2 FQNNGV come from the germline V gene. This CDR3 is built from 12 residues. Trimming took off 3 bases at V and 6 bases at J, with 9 bases between the two ends. The CDR3 loop reads CASSFLASEQYF. The CDR3 DNA reads TGTGCCAGCAGCTTTCTAGCGTCCGAGCAGTACTTC.

The V call is TRBV30, the J call TRBJ2-5; D gene uncertain. Deletions cut 0 bases from V and 5 bases from J, with 10 bases between. This CDR3 has 13 residues. Germline loops: CDR1 GTSNPN, CDR2 SVGIG (reference sequence). CDR3 sequence reads: CAWSVRSVETQYF. For the CDR3, the DNA is TGTGCCTGGAGTGTTCGGAGTGTGGAGACCCAGTACTTC.

This sequence joins TRBV18 and TRBJ1-3; 10 bases line up with TRBD1. Trimming took 5 bases from V and 1 from J; bases not matched to a gene: 5. The germline CDR1 and CDR2 sequences are KGHSH and LQKENI. The length of the CDR3 is 16 residues. CDR3 loop: CASSSTGQGSGNTIYF. For the CDR3, the DNA is TGTGCCAGCTCATCGACGGGACAGGGGTCTGGAAACACCATATATTTT.

This sequence joins TRBV7-2 and TRBJ2-7; 7 bases fit TRBD1. Germline values: CDR1 SGHTA, CDR2 FQGNSA. The CDR3 is 15 residues long. With 5 bases clipped from V and 1 base from J, the junction kept 8 bases outside the gene matches. The CDR3 sequence is CASSPRTGRSYEQYF. The CDR3 DNA reads as TGTGCCAGCAGCCCGAGGACAGGAAGGTCCTACGAGCAGTACTTC. Complete variable domain (other parts from reference TRBV7-2 and TRBJ2-7): GAGVSQSPSNKVTEKGKDVELRCDPISGHTALYWYRQSLGQGLEFLIYFQGNSAPDKSGLPSDRFSAERTGGSVSTLTIQRTQQEDSAVYLCASSPRTGRSYEQYFGPGTRLTVT.

This chain uses TRBV27 with TRBJ1-5, with TRBD1 as a possible D gene (6 bases). Trimming removed 4 bases from V and 2 bases from J, with 6 bases in between. The CDR3 is 13 residues long. Germline V lookup: CDR1 MNHEY, CDR2 SMNVEV (reference sequence). The CDR3 coding sequence is TGTGCCAGCAGTTCAGGGGGCAATCAGCCCCAGCATTTT. Protein sequence: CASSSGGNQPQHF.

The chain recombines TRBV4-3 with TRBJ1-1; maybe TRBD1 (6 bases). V was shortened by 4 bases and J by 8 bases, with 14 bases between the two germline ends. Germline assignment: CDR1 LGHNA and CDR2 YSLEER. CDR3 length equals 13 residues. The CDR3: CASSRFRGAEAFF. CDR3 nucleotides: TGCGCCAGCAGCCGATTTCGGGGGGCCGAAGCTTTCTTT.

The V and J genes are TRBV7-2 and TRBJ2-7; TRBD1 might be the D (7 bases). From germline, CDR1 is SGHTA and CDR2 FQGNSA. There are 14 residues in the CDR3. With 2 bases removed from V and 6 bases from J, the gap between germline ends came to 14 bases. The CDR3 DNA follows: TGTGCCAGCAGCTTACTCGGGGGACAGAGCGAGCAGTACTTC. Protein product: CASSLLGGQSEQYF.

This chain uses TRBV7-2 with TRBJ2-7; TRBD2 agrees at 11 bases. CDR1 is SGHTA, CDR2 FQGNSA, per germline. Trimming took 1 base from V and 6 from J; bases not matched to a gene: 5. The length of the CDR3 is 15 residues. CDR3 sequence reads: CASSLGVAGGREQYF. CDR3 coding DNA: TGTGCCAGCAGCTTAGGGGTAGCGGGGGGGCGCGAGCAGTACTTC.

This clone was observed a handful of times. The chain has TRBV10-2 and TRBJ2-2; 11 nucleotides line up with TRBD1. Germline assignment: CDR1 WSHSY and CDR2 SAAADI. J was trimmed by 3 bases and V by 2 bases; bases with no gene match: 8. This CDR3 contains 18 residues. The CDR3 loop is CASSERTGGVVDTGELFF. CDR3 bases: TGCGCCAGCAGTGAGAGGACAGGGGGCGTCGTGGACACCGGGGAGCTGTTTTTT.

This chain connects TRBV19 to TRBJ1-6; TRBD1 matches at 8 bases. This CDR3 contains 14 residues. The junction had 7 bases not matched to a gene; V was cut back by 8 bases and J by 7 bases. CDR1 and CDR2 (germline): LNHDA, SQIVND (reference sequence). The CDR3 here is CASGQGSWNSPLHF. In nucleotides, the CDR3 is TGTGCCAGTGGACAGGGATCTTGGAATTCACCCCTCCACTTT.

This chain connects TRBV6-6 to TRBJ2-5, with 12 bases that match TRBD2. The germline V gene has CDR1 MNHNY and CDR2 SVGAGI (reference sequence). This CDR3 is 16 amino acids long. The V gene end was trimmed by 2 bases and the J gene end by 4 bases; junction bases not matched to a gene: 5. The CDR3 nucleotides are TGTGCCAGCAGTTACCTCTCTAGCGGGGGGGCAGAGACCCAGTACTTC. It codes for CASSYLSSGGAETQYF.

The J gene is TRBJ2-6, the V gene TRBV7-2; D perhaps matches TRBD2 (5 bases). Germline CDR1 reads SGHTA; CDR2 reads FQGNSA. Trimming removed 2 bases from V and 4 bases from J, with 9 bases in between. The CDR3 contains 15 residues. The CDR3: CASSLLGAGANVLTF. The CDR3 nucleotides read TGTGCCAGCAGCTTACTGGGAGCCGGGGCCAACGTCCTGACTTTC.

J is TRBJ1-2 and V is TRBV11-3, with a possible D match to TRBD1 (6 bases). V lost 0 bases to trimming and J lost 2 bases, with 10 bases between them. The CDR3 extends over 15 amino acids. CDR1 is SGHNT and CDR2 is YENEEA in the germline V gene. CDR3 DNA: TGTGCCAGCAGCTTAGACTGGGGGGGCAACTATGGCTACACCTTC. This gives the protein CASSLDWGGNYGYTF.